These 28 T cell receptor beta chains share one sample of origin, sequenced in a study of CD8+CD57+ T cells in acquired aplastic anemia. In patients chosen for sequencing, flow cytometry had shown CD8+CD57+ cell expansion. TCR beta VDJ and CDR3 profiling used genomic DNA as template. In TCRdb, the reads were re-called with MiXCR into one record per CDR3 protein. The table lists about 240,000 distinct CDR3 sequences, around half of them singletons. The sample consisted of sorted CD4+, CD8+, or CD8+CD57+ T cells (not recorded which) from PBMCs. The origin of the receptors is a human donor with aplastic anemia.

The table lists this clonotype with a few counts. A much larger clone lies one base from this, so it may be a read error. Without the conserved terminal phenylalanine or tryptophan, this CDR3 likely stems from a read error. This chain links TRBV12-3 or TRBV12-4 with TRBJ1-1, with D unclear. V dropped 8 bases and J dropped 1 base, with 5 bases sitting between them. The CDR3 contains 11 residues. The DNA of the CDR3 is TGTGCCAGCGTCCAGAACACTGAAGCTTTCCTT. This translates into CASVQNTEAFL.

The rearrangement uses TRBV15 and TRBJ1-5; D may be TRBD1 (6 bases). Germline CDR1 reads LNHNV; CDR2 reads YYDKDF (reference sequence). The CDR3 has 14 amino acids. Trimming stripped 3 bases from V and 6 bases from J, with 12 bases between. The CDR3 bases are TGTGCCACCAGCAGCACAGGGCTGAGTCAGCCCCAGCATTTT. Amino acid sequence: CATSSTGLSQPQHF.

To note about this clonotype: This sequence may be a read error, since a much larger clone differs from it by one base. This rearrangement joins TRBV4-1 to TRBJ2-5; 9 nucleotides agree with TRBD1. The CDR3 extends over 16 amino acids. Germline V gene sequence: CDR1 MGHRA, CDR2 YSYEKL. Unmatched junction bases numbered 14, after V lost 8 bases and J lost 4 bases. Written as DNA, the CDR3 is TGCGCCAGCTGCCCCACCGGGACAGGGTTTGTAGAGACCCAGTACTTC. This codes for CASCPTGTGFVETQYF.

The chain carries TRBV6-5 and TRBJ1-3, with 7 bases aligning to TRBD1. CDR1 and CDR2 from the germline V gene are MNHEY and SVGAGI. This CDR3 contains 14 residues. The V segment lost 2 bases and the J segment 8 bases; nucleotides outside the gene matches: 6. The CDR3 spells CASSYGTVSDTIYF. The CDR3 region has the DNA TGTGCCAGCAGTTACGGGACAGTTTCGGACACCATATATTTT.

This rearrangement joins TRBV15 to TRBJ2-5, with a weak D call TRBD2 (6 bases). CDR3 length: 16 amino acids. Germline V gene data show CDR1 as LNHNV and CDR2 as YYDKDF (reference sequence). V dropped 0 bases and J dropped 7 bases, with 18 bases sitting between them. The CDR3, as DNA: TGTGCCACCAGCAGAGACCGTAGCGGAGACCCGGGGACCCAGTACTTC. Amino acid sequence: CATSRDRSGDPGTQYF.

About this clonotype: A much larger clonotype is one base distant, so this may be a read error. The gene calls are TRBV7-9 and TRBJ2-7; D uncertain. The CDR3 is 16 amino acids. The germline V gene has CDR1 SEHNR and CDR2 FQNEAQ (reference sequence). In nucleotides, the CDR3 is TGTGTCAGCAGCTCCTTTCCTGGCCAGATGACCTACGAGCAGTACTTC. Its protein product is CVSSSFPGQMTYEQYF.

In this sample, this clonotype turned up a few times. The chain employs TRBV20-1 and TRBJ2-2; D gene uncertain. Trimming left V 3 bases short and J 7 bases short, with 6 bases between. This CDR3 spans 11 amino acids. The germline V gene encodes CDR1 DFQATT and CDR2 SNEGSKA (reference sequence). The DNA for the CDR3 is TGCAGTGCTAGGATCGACGGGGAGCTGTTTTTT. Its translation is CSARIDGELFF.

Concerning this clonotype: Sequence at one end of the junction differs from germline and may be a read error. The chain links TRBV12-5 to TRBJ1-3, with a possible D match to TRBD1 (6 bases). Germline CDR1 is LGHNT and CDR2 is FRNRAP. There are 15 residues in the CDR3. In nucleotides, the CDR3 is TGTACTAGTGGGGGAACAGGGTACCGAGGAGACACCATATATTTT. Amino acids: CTSGGTGYRGDTIYF.

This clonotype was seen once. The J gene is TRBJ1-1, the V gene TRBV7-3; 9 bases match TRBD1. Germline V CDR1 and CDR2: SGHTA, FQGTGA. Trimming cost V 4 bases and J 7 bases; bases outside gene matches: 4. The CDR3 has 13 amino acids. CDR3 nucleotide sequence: TGTGCCAGCAGCTCTGACAGGGGGAGTGAAGCTTTCTTT. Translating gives CASSSDRGSEAFF.

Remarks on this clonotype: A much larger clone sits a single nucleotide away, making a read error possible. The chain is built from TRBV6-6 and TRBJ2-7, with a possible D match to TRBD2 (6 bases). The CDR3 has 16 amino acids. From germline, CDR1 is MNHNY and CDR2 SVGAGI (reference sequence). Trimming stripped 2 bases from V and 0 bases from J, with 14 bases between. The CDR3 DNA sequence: TGTGCCAGCAGTTACCCGGGCGGGGTTAGCTCCTACGAGCAGTACTTC. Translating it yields CASSYPGGVSSYEQYF.

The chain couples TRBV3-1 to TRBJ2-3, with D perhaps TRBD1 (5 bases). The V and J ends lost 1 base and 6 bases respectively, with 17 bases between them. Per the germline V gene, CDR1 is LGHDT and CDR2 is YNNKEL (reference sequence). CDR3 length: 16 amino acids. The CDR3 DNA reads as TGTGCCAGCAGCCAAGCCCCGTTGGACAACAAGGATACGCAGTATTTT. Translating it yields CASSQAPLDNKDTQYF.

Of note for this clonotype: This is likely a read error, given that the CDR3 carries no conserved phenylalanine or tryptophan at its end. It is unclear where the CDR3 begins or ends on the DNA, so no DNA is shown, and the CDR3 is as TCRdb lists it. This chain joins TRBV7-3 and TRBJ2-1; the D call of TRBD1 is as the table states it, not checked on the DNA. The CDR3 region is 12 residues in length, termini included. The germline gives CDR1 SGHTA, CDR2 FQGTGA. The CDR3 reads CASSRGLRDHGS.

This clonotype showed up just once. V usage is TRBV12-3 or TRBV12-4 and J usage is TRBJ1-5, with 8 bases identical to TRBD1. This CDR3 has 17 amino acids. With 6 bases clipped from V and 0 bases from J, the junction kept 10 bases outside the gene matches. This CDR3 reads CASSRGQGALSNQPQHF. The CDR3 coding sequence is TGTGCCAGCAGCCGCGGACAGGGCGCCCTTAGCAATCAGCCCCAGCATTTT.

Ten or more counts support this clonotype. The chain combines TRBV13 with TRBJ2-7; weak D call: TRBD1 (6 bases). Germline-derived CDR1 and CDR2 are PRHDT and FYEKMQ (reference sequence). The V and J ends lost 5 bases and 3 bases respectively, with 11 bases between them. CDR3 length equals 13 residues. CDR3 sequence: CASSPLGGYEQYF. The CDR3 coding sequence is TGTGCCAGCAGCCCCTTAGGGGGCTACGAGCAGTACTTC.

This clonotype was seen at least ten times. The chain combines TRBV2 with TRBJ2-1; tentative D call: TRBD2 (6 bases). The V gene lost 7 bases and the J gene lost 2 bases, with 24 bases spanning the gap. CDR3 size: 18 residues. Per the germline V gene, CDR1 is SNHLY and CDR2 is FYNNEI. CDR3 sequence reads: CASTGRDFWDEAYNEQFF. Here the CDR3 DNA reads TGTGCCAGCACCGGGCGGGACTTCTGGGATGAGGCCTACAATGAGCAGTTCTTC.

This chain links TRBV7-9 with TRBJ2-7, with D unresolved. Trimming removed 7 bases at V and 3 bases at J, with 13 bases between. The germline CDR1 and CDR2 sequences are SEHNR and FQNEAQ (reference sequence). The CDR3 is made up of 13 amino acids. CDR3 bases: TGTGCCAGCACCCCGGACGGATTCTACGAGCAGTACTTC. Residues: CASTPDGFYEQYF.

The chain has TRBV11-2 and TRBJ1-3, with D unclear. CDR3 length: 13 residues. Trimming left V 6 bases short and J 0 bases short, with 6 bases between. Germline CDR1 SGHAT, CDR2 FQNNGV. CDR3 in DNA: TGTGCCAGCAGAGGGTACTCTGGAAACACCATATATTTT. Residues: CASRGYSGNTIYF.

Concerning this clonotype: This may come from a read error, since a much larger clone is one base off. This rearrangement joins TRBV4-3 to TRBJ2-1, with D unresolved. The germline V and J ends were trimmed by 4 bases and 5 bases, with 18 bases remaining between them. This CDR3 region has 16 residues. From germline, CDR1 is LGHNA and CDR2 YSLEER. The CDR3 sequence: CASSLGDGVIHNEQFF. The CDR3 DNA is TGCGCCAGCAGCCTAGGTGACGGAGTAATCCACAATGAGCAGTTCTTC.

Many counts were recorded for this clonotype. CDR3 loop: CASSLAGGESNEQFF. CDR3 DNA: TGTGCCAGCAGCTTAGCTGGCGGGGAGAGCAATGAGCAGTTCTTC. This chain connects TRBV7-9 to TRBJ2-1, with D possibly TRBD2 on 6 matching bases. CDR3 size: 15 residues. Germline-derived CDR1 and CDR2 are SEHNR and FQNEAQ (reference sequence). With 0 bases removed from V and 6 bases from J, the gap between germline ends came to 12 bases.

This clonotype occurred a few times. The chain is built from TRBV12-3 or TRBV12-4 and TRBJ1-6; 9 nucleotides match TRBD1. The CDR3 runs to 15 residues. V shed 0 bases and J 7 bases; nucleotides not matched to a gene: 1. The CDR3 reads CASSLATGGNSPLHF. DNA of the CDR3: TGTGCCAGCAGTTTAGCGACAGGGGGAAATTCACCCCTCCACTTT.

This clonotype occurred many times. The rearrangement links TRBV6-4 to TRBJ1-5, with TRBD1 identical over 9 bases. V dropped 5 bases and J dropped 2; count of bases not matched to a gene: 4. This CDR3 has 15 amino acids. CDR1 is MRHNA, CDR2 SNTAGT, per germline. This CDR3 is CASSRTGEGNQPQHF. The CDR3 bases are TGTGCCAGCAGTCGGACAGGGGAAGGCAATCAGCCCCAGCATTTT.

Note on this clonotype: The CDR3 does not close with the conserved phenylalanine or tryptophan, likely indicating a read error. The CDR3 coding sequence is TGCAGTGCAGCGGACAGGAACGAGCAGTTCCTC. It yields the protein CSAADRNEQFL. This chain connects TRBV20-1 to TRBJ2-1, with TRBD1 matching 7 bases. This CDR3 has 11 residues. J was trimmed by 10 bases and V by 6 bases; bases with no gene match: 6. Germline CDR1 DFQATT, CDR2 SNEGSKA (reference sequence).

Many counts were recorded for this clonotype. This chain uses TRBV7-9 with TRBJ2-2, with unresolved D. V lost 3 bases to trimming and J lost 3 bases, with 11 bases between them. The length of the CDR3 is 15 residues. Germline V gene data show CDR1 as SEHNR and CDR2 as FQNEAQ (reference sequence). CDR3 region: CASSFETGHTGELFF. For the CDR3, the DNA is TGTGCCAGCAGCTTTGAAACCGGACACACCGGGGAGCTGTTTTTT.

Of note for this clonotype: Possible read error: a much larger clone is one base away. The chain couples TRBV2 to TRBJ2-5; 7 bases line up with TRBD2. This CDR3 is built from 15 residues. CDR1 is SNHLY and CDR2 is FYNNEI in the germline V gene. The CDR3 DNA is TGTGCCAGCAGCCCCCCAGGCGGGGGTGGGGAGACCCTGTACTTC. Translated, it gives CASSPPGGGGETLYF.

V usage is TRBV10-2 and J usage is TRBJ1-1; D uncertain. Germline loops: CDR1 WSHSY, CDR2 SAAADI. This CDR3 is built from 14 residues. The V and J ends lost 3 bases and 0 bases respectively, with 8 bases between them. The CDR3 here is CASSDYHMNTEAFF. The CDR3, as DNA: TGCGCCAGCAGTGATTACCACATGAACACTGAAGCTTTCTTT.

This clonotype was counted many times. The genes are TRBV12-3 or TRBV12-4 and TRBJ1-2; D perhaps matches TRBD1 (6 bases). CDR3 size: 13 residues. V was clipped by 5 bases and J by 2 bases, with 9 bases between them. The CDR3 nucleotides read TGTGCCAGCAGTAACGGACAGAACTATGGCTACACCTTC. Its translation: CASSNGQNYGYTF.

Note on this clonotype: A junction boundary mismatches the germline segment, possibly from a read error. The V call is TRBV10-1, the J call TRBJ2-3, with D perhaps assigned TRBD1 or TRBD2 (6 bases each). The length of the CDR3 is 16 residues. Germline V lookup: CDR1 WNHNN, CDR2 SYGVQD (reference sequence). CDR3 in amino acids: CASSESPGAEADTQYF. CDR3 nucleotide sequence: TGCGCCAGCAGTGAGTCGCCGGGGGCTGAAGCAGATACTCAGTATTTT.

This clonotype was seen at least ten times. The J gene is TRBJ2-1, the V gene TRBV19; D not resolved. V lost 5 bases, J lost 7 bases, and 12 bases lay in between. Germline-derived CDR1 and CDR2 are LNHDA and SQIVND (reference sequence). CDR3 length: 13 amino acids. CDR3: CASSQLPANEQFF. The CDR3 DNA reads TGTGCCAGTAGTCAACTCCCAGCTAATGAGCAGTTCTTC.